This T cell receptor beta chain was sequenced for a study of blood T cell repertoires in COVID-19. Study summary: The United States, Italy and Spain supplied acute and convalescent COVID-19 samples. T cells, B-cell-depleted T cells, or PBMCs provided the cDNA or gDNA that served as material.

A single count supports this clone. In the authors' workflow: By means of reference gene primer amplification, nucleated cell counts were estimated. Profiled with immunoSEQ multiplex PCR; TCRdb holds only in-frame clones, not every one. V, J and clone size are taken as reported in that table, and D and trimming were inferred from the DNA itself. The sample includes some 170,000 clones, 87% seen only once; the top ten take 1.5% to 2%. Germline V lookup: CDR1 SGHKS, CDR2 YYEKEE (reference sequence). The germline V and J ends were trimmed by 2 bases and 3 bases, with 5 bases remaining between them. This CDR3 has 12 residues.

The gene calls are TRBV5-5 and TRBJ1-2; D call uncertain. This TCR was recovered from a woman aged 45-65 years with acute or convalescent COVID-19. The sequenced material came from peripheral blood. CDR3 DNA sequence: TGTGCCAGCAGCTTTCGGGACTATGGCTACACCTTC. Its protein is CASSFRDYGYTF.